The T cell receptor (beta chain) described here comes from a study of T-cell reconstitution after alpha-beta-depleted transplantation in children. Study-level findings and limits: Surviving recipient cells, namely T cells and thymic progenitors, were the source of high day-60 TCRbeta diversity in some patients. Fresh T-cell production supplied most of the T-cell counts and diversity seen one year after transplant. Reportedly, roughly two months post-transplant, alpha-beta T cells arose from several hundred expanded graft clones.

This CDR3 is built from 17 residues. Comment on this clonotype: What it binds is unknown.

Unique molecular identifiers tagged the TCRbeta library. TCRdb independently ran MiXCR on the PCR reads; one entry per CDR3 protein. The table records about a million distinct CDR3 sequences, about 31% of them present only once. The sequencing here drew on PBMCs, mostly from graft donor cells, taken 360 days after TCRalphabeta/CD19-depleted stem cell transplant. The clonotype was recovered from a boy in the first two years of life who had a stem cell transplant for SCID, so the T cells may come from the graft donor. The J gene is TRBJ2-7, the V gene TRBV21-1; the table assigns TRBD1, which was not confirmed against the DNA. TRBV21-1 is listed as a pseudogene. The CDR3 reads CASSRQTGSGGQYEQYF. The CDR3 coding sequence is TGTGCCAGCAGCCGACAAACGGGGAGCGGGGGCCAGTACGAGCAGTACTTC.